This T cell receptor (beta chain) emerged from a study of blood T cell repertoires in COVID-19. Study details: There were acute and convalescent COVID-19 samples, and they came from the United States, Italy and Spain.

Profiling relied on immunoSEQ multiplex PCR, and the TCRdb table lists in-frame clones only, not all of them. The sample has about 170,000 clones, approximately 85% seen once. Germline V gene sequence: CDR1 SGDLS, CDR2 YYNGEE. There are 14 residues in the CDR3. V was cut by 3 bases and J by 0 bases, with 7 bases left in between. Seattle participants joined during active infection and were tracked over time. This clone was recorded only once. The TCR was taken from a man at least 80 years old with COVID-19, enrolled during active disease. The chain joins TRBV9 to TRBJ2-1; D ambiguous. Sequenced: peripheral blood. The CDR3 spells CASSAFSSYNEQFF. The DNA for the CDR3 is TGTGCCAGCAGCGCCTTTAGCTCCTACAATGAGCAGTTCTTC.